This T cell receptor (beta chain) came from a study of brain T cells in children with intractable seizures. The sample's time point: blood from clinic visit 5 months post-surgery; TSC patient then seizure free. Comments on this clone: The target antigen is unknown.

The study, taken as a whole, reports: Viral specificity was inferred only from CDR3 similarity; HCMV serostatus was unknown.

Using immunoSEQ multiplex PCR, the repertoire was profiled, and TCRdb retains in-frame clones only, with some absent. The sample lists 340,000 or so clones; approximately 93% were seen once. The specimen was peripheral blood, collected less than 6 months after surgery. The TCR originated in a boy under two years old with tuberous sclerosis and intractable seizures.

The CDR3, as DNA: TGTGCCAGCAGCCCCCGGGGTTACAATGAGCAGTTCTTC. It specifies CASSPRGYNEQFF. The chain employs TRBV9 and TRBJ2-1; TRBD2 might be the D (5 bases). Germline lookup yields CDR1 SGDLS and CDR2 YYNGEE. V lost 4 bases and J lost 4, with 9 bases in between. The CDR3 is 13 amino acids.